The T cell receptor (beta chain) under discussion was sequenced for a study of long-term antiretroviral therapy in people with HIV. Study-level points and caveats: Among HIV repertoires, CDR3 length ranges were narrower than those of controls. The ART regimens used between 2004 and 2017 may be less effective than current ones.

Germline CDR1 SNHLY, CDR2 FYNNEI. There are 16 residues in the CDR3. V dropped 0 bases and J dropped 6 bases, with 15 bases sitting between them. No fewer than two post-ART and no fewer than one pre-ART PBMC samples existed for each donor. This clone was detected a few times. What it binds is unknown. Researchers report immunoSEQ v3.0 was run at survey level. Clones were sequenced by immunoSEQ multiplex PCR, and TCRdb holds only the in-frame ones, with some missing. This sample has some 18,000 clones, with 87% found just once. The material sequenced was unsorted PBMCs, taken 2.1 years after starting antiretroviral therapy. This TCR was recovered from a young man with HIV. The V and J genes are TRBV2 and TRBJ1-5; no clear D. CDR3 protein: CASSEASEPAIQPQHF. CDR3 DNA sequence: TGTGCCAGCAGTGAAGCCTCGGAACCCGCGATTCAGCCCCAGCATTTT.